A single T cell receptor beta chain is shown here with its context. Antigen: not known. This sample stems from a study of shared clonotypes between healthy human individuals. General study findings and limits: Naive CD4 clonotypes were shared across a few donors at about 5%. Limitation of the genetic and exposure-history diversity represented came from the few donors.

The germline V gene has CDR1 MDHEN and CDR2 SYDVKM. The CDR3 runs to 15 residues. V gave up 5 bases and J gave up 3 bases, with 15 bases separating them. The donors, all of them Caucasian adults, lived in Nashville, Tennessee. An approximately 220 ng quantity of DNA, 25,000 to 30,000 T cell genomes, went into the sorted-subset replicate PCRs. The method was immunoSEQ multiplex PCR; TCRdb's version includes in-frame clones alone and lacks a portion of them. The data contain around 1,000,000 clones, approximately 77% of them singletons. The sequence came from a man between 18 and 35 years old in good health. Some clones in this sample may be carry-over from other donors' samples. Sample: memory CD4+ T cells from PBMCs. Regarding subset: CD45RA-negative fraction. This chain uses TRBV28 with TRBJ2-3; either TRBD1 or TRBD2 may fit D (5 bases each). CDR3 DNA sequence: TGTGCCAGCAGTGGGGGAGTAGATGGTACAGATACGCAGTATTTT. As protein: CASSGGVDGTDTQYF.